Described below is a single T cell receptor (beta chain) sequence and its context. This clonotype was picked up many times. The specificity of this receptor is unknown. No much larger clone exists at a distance of one base, and base qualities are not known. The data originate from a study of neurological immune-mediated disorders (dated by TCRdb to between 2017 and 2020). As for the study more broadly: Peripheral blood TCR-beta repertoires from patients with HTLV-I-associated myelopathy (HAM/TSP), patients with multiple sclerosis, and healthy controls were compared in the study using UMI-based sequencing. The approximately 110 TCR-beta libraries covered PBMC samples along with longitudinal samples, technical triplicates, and paired sorted CD4+ and CD8+ T-cell subsets. The cohort included some 66 subjects: approximately 15 with HAM/TSP, around 34 with multiple sclerosis, and 20 healthy controls.

The investigation overall reported the following: TCR clonal expansion was highest in HAM/TSP patients and lowest in MS patients, with MS patients falling below even healthy controls. No identical CDR3 amino acid sequences were shared among expanded clones across subjects, suggesting private TCR-beta repertoires in all groups.

The healthy controls were volunteers from a blood bank in Maryland, USA. For the unsorted PBMC libraries, 2 million PBMCs were stored in RNAlater at -80 degrees C until RNA extraction and were used to generate the libraries. Peripheral blood was subjected to Ficoll-Hypaque density gradient centrifugation to isolate PBMCs, which were then cryopreserved in liquid nitrogen. Via the germline V gene, CDR1 is SGHRS and CDR2 YFSETQ. V loses 0 bases of germline sequence and J loses 5 bases, and the interval between the two ends is 9 bases. Reading from cysteine to phenylalanine, the CDR3 counts 13 amino acids. Just CDR3 DNA is preserved here, 39 bases in frame from base 1. cDNA synthesis used template-switch 5'RACE with a primer carrying a 10-nucleotide random unique molecular identifier tagging each TCR transcript. Over 160 million TCR-beta sequences, covering 15-18 subjects, were produced in each sequencing run. The RNeasy kit was used to extract total RNA. Using the KAPA Real-time Library Amplification kit, TCR-beta VDJ regions were amplified with primers for the TCR constant region and the 5'RACE anchor. A first PCR added sample indexes and Illumina adaptors, and a second PCR then raised library yield. After Ampure bead purification, the roughly 650 bp TCR product was size-selected on a 2% E-gel SizeSelection system. Before pooling, libraries had their quality checked on a Bioanalyzer, their concentration measured with Qubit, and their quantity determined with the Kapa Library Quantification kit. An Illumina HiSeq 2500 sequenced the libraries paired-end 2 x 150 bp. To increase sequence diversity, about 24-32% phiX was spiked into each library pool. The authors' analysis ran thus. Quality-filtered reads were processed with the UMI-based MiGEC pipeline, which removed over 75% of raw TCR sequences during error correction. IMGT germline references were used for alignment of VDJ genes, and clonotypes were defined by a unique CDR3 amino acid sequence together with V-J genes. Clonal expansion, Shannon diversity and CDR3 relatedness (CalcPairwiseDistances, ClusterSamples) were evaluated with VDJtools, and phylogenetic trees were built with CLCbio workbench. Expanded clones were defined as having at least 8 unique UMIs, based on coefficient-of-variation modelling across technical triplicates. Using fastp at Q25 and MiXCR, TCRdb reprocessed the public reads and kept productive beta chains. Rows are combined by CDR3 protein, so each entry shows the most common genes and DNA. The V and J calls reflect TCRdb's pipeline rather than the authors' work. The sample table shows approximately 77,000 distinct CDR3 sequences, and roughly 9.9% are seen once. Together, the top ten hold 1.5% to 2% of the sample.

This sequence originates from a man aged 50 to 60 in good health. The sequencing sample was made of PBMCs. Here the chain combines TRBV5-1 and TRBJ2-7; no D gene is confidently identified. The DNA sequence follows: TGCGCCAGCAGCTTGGCCACAAGGAACGAGCAGTACTTC. It is translated as CASSLATRNEQYF.